These 18 T cell receptor beta chains came from one sample sequenced in a study of radiation and T cells in renal cell carcinoma. Generated by immunoSEQ multiplex PCR, the TCRdb table keeps only in-frame clones and is missing some. The sample contains under 65,000 clones, around 78% of which appear only once. The time point here: baseline pretreatment blood. Treatment given: 15 Gy SBRT to primary tumor, nephrectomy 4 weeks later. The sample in question was blood, obtained from a patient whose treatment included radiotherapy and nephrectomy. The receptors originated from a man aged 55 to 70 with renal cell carcinoma.

The chain carries TRBV4-1 and TRBJ1-3, with D possibly matching TRBD1 (5 bases). The CDR3 contains 17 residues. CDR1 and CDR2 (germline): MGHRA, YSYEKL. V was shortened by 4 bases and J by 5 bases, with 21 bases between the two germline ends. CDR3 sequence: CASSPINTQEGRNTIYF. CDR3 nucleotides: TGCGCCAGCAGCCCAATCAATACACAGGAGGGAAGAAACACCATATATTTT.

The V and J genes are TRBV6-6 and TRBJ2-7; 8 nucleotides line up with TRBD1. The CDR3 extends over 15 amino acids. Germline loops: CDR1 MNHNY, CDR2 SVGAGI (reference sequence). The J segment lost 4 bases and the V segment lost 7 bases, leaving 12 bases of the junction unmatched. The CDR3 coding sequence is TGTGCCAGCATCAGGGGGCAGGGAGGTGTTTACGAGCAGTACTTC. Translation gives CASIRGQGGVYEQYF.

The chain carries TRBV20-1 and TRBJ1-5; D is ambiguous. The CDR3 sequence is 11 residues long. Between the trimmed V and J ends, which lost 5 bases and 1 base, there was a span of 3 bases. Germline V gene lookup returns CDR1 DFQATT and CDR2 SNEGSKA (reference sequence). This CDR3 reads CSASSNQPQHF. DNA of the CDR3: TGCAGTGCTTCCAGCAATCAGCCCCAGCATTTT.

The chain employs TRBV18 and TRBJ1-2; TRBD1 matches at 7 bases. V gave up 2 bases and J gave up 3 bases; unmatched junction bases: 6. The germline gives CDR1 KGHSH, CDR2 LQKENI. There are 15 residues in the CDR3. The CDR3 DNA reads TGTGCCAGCTCACCAACAGGGGTGGTGCACTATGGCTACACCTTC. Translation: CASSPTGVVHYGYTF.

The chain links TRBV4-2 to TRBJ2-1; D possibly corresponds to TRBD2 (5 bases). Trimming removed 6 bases from V and 0 bases from J, with 15 bases in between. The CDR3 runs to 16 residues. Germline lookup yields CDR1 LGHNA and CDR2 YNFKEQ. This chain's CDR3 is CASSVTRRSSYNEQFF. As DNA, the CDR3 is TGTGCCAGCAGTGTGACCCGGAGGAGCTCCTACAATGAGCAGTTCTTC.

The genes are TRBV7-8 and TRBJ1-5, with 10 bases identical to TRBD1. The CDR3 spans 18 residues. Germline CDR1 and CDR2: SGHVS and FQNEAQ. Unmatched junction bases numbered 12, after V lost 7 bases and J lost 0 bases. The CDR3 DNA is TGTGCCAGCACCCAAGAGTGGGACAGGGGATATAGCAATCAGCCCCAGCATTTT. Translated: CASTQEWDRGYSNQPQHF.

This clone has just one count. J is TRBJ1-2 and V is TRBV19; no reliable D call. CDR1 is LNHDA and CDR2 is SQIVND in the germline V gene (reference sequence). V was pared by 7 bases and J by 3 bases, with 15 bases between. The CDR3 is made up of 14 amino acids. DNA of the CDR3: TGTGCCAGTACCGCACAAGGATTCTACTATGGCTACACCTTC. Protein product: CASTAQGFYYGYTF.

The rearrangement uses TRBV7-9 and TRBJ2-3; possibly TRBD1 or TRBD2 for D (5 bases each). Trimming cost V 1 base and J 5 bases, with 10 bases left between them. The CDR3 extends over 14 amino acids. Per the germline V gene, CDR1 is SEHNR and CDR2 is FQNEAQ (reference sequence). In nucleotides, the CDR3 is TGTGCCAGCAGCTTAGTAGGGACCTTAGATACGCAGTATTTT. Amino acids: CASSLVGTLDTQYF.

This chain connects TRBV19 to TRBJ1-5, with 7 bases identical to TRBD1. The CDR3 is made up of 14 amino acids. V was pared by 4 bases and J by 6 bases, with 6 bases of the junction left unmatched. Looked up from germline, CDR1 is LNHDA and CDR2 is SQIVND (reference sequence). The CDR3 DNA reads TGTGCCAGTAGTACTCCCGACAGGGTTCAGCCCCAGCATTTT. It encodes CASSTPDRVQPQHF.

The chain carries TRBV7-2 and TRBJ2-3; TRBD2 aligns across 9 bases. The germline V gene has CDR1 SGHTA and CDR2 FQGNSA. The CDR3 is 18 amino acids. The ends lost 1 base at V and 5 bases at J; junction bases unmatched: 13. The CDR3 reads CASSLETLARGGIDTQYF. The DNA for the CDR3 is TGTGCCAGCAGCTTAGAGACGTTGGCGCGGGGGGGCATAGATACGCAGTATTTT.

The chain is built from TRBV28 and TRBJ2-1; TRBD2 matches 8 bases. In germline, CDR1 is MDHEN, CDR2 SYDVKM. The CDR3 has 15 amino acids. V lost 5 bases, J lost 9 bases, and 12 bases stayed unmatched. CDR3 bases: TGTGCCAGCAGTACCCCCCGAGCGGGGGCTCGTGAGCAGTTCTTC. It is translated as CASSTPRAGAREQFF.

The V gene is TRBV4-3, the J gene TRBJ2-6; 7 nucleotides agree with TRBD1. The CDR3 contains 16 residues. Germline lookup yields CDR1 LGHNA and CDR2 YSLEER. Trimming cost V 2 bases and J 4 bases; bases outside gene matches: 5. The CDR3 spells CASSQRQGSGANVLTF. CDR3 DNA sequence: TGCGCCAGCAGCCAAAGACAGGGTTCCGGGGCCAACGTCCTGACTTTC.

The V call is TRBV2, the J call TRBJ1-2; D remains unclear. The germline CDR1 and CDR2 sequences are SNHLY and FYNNEI. The CDR3 sequence is 15 residues long. V lost 2 bases to trimming and J lost 1 base, with 11 bases between them. CDR3 nucleotides: TGTGCCAGCAGTGAACGGTCAAACCGTAACTATGGCTACACCTTC. Amino acids: CASSERSNRNYGYTF.

The V gene is TRBV6-1, the J gene TRBJ1-2; no clear D. From germline, CDR1 is MNHNS and CDR2 SASEGT. With 1 base removed from V and 4 bases from J, the gap between germline ends came to 10 bases. The CDR3 contains 14 residues. DNA of the CDR3: TGTGCCAGCAGTGAAGACCGAGTTGGCTATGGCTACACCTTC. This gives the protein CASSEDRVGYGYTF.

This chain connects TRBV5-5 to TRBJ2-5; D unclear. Trimming pared 2 bases from V and 4 bases from J, leaving 9 bases between. The CDR3 has 13 residues. Germline CDR1 reads SGHKS; CDR2 reads YYEKEE (reference sequence). The CDR3: CASSFPTGETQYF. In DNA form, the CDR3 reads TGTGCCAGCAGCTTCCCCACGGGAGAGACCCAGTACTTC.

The J gene is TRBJ1-1, the V gene TRBV6-6; 8 bases match TRBD1. The CDR3 is made up of 12 amino acids. The V and J ends lost 4 bases and 13 bases, in that order; junction bases with no gene match: 8. CDR1 MNHNY and CDR2 SVGAGI come from the germline V gene (reference sequence). CDR3 nucleotides: TGTGCCAGCAGTTCCCCGGACAGGGCGGTTTTCTTT. Translated, it gives CASSSPDRAVFF.

The chain combines TRBV19 with TRBJ1-4; D call uncertain. The CDR3 is 14 amino acids. V lost 9 bases and J 5 bases, leaving 16 bases between the germline ends. Germline lookup yields CDR1 LNHDA and CDR2 SQIVND (reference sequence). The CDR3 coding sequence is TGTGCCAGCGGGAGCCGGGAGATAAATGAAAAACTGTTTTTT. Protein: CASGSREINEKLFF.

There are a few counts of this clone. The CDR3 region is CASSVLPIGGVETQYF. DNA for the CDR3: TGTGCCAGCAGCGTTCTCCCAATAGGGGGTGTGGAGACCCAGTACTTC. The chain employs TRBV9 and TRBJ2-5, with a tentative D call TRBD1 (6 bases). CDR1 and CDR2 from the germline V gene are SGDLS and YYNGEE. V was shortened by 2 bases and J by 5 bases, with 19 bases between the two germline ends. The CDR3 runs 16 residues. The variable domain in full, with the rest retrieved from reference TRBV9 and TRBJ2-5, is DSGVTQTPKHLITATGQRVTLRCSPRSGDLSVYWYQQSLDQGLQFLIQYYNGEERAKGNILERFSAQQFPDLHSELNLSSLELGDSALYFCASSVLPIGGVETQYFGPGTRLLVL.